The 30 T cell receptor beta chains below come from one sample, sequenced in a study of response to subunit inactivated influenza vaccine. TCRdb re-called the RT-PCR reads through MiXCR, storing one row per CDR3 protein. The sample lists 700,000 to 800,000 distinct CDR3 sequences; about 18% were seen once. The sample consisted of PBMCs from blood, taken roughly 5 days after vaccination. Receptor source: a man in his fifties who received an inactivated influenza vaccine.

This clonotype was seen repeatedly, ten times or more. The CDR3 bases are TGTGCCAGCAGGTCAACACCTTACGAGCAGTACTTC. Protein: CASRSTPYEQYF. The chain recombines TRBV7-2 with TRBJ2-7; no definite D call. Deletions cut 6 bases from V and 4 bases from J, with 10 bases between. CDR1 and CDR2 from the germline V gene are SGHTA and FQGNSA. This CDR3 is 12 amino acids long.

The CDR3 sequence is CASSRGSTAYNEQFF. In nucleotides, the CDR3 is TGTGCCAGCAGTAGGGGCTCCACTGCCTACAATGAGCAGTTCTTC. The rearrangement joins TRBV27 to TRBJ2-1, with D maybe TRBD1 (5 bases). V lost 5 bases and J 2 bases, leaving 13 bases between the germline ends. Germline CDR1 and CDR2: MNHEY and SMNVEV (reference sequence). The CDR3 is 15 amino acids.

This chain links TRBV7-2 with TRBJ2-7; 9 bases fit TRBD1. The length of the CDR3 is 16 residues. CDR1 and CDR2 from the germline V gene are SGHTA and FQGNSA. The trim removed 5 bases at V and 1 base at J, leaving 9 bases unmatched. CDR3 sequence: CASSPHGQGISYEQYF. The CDR3 coding sequence is TGTGCCAGCAGCCCTCATGGACAGGGGATTTCCTACGAGCAGTACTTC.

The genes are TRBV12-3 or TRBV12-4 and TRBJ2-2; possibly TRBD1 or TRBD2 for D (5 bases each). The CDR3 totals 14 residues. The V end was cut by 6 bases, the J end by 8 bases, with 16 bases between. CDR3 sequence reads: CASRDSGTLGELFF. DNA of the CDR3: TGTGCCAGCAGAGACTCCGGGACCTTGGGGGAGCTGTTTTTT.

A few counts support this clonotype. The rearrangement joins TRBV3-1 to TRBJ2-7; 12 bases agree with TRBD2. The CDR3 extends over 15 amino acids. Germline CDR1 and CDR2: LGHDT and YNNKEL (reference sequence). V lost 1 base and J lost 3; bases outside the gene matches: 1. The CDR3 loop reads CASSQGTSGIYEQYF. In DNA form, the CDR3 reads TGTGCCAGCAGCCAAGGGACTAGCGGGATCTACGAGCAGTACTTC.

To note about this clonotype: A much larger clone differs from this one at a single base, so this may be a read error. V and J are TRBV7-8 and TRBJ2-2; D is uncertain. The V gene's germline CDR1 is SGHVS and CDR2 FQNEAQ. CDR3 length: 11 residues. Trimming took 8 bases from V and 4 from J, leaving 5 bases between them. The CDR3 loop reads CASETTGELFF. In nucleotides, the CDR3 is TGTGCCAGCGAGACCACCGGGGAGCTGTTTTTT.

V gene TRBV5-1 combines with J gene TRBJ2-1; D uncertain. This CDR3 has 16 residues. The V gene lost 0 bases and the J gene lost 0 bases, with 10 bases spanning the gap. Per germline, CDR1 SGHRS and CDR2 YFSETQ. The CDR3 protein is CASSLDIGSSYNEQFF. The CDR3 DNA follows: TGCGCCAGCAGCTTGGACATAGGGTCCTCCTACAATGAGCAGTTCTTC.

V usage is TRBV12-3 or TRBV12-4 and J usage is TRBJ2-3, with D maybe TRBD1 (6 bases). Trimming pared 7 bases from V and 0 bases from J, leaving 11 bases between. CDR3 length equals 14 residues. CDR3 loop: CASKRGISTDTQYF. DNA for the CDR3: TGTGCCAGCAAAAGGGGGATTAGCACAGATACGCAGTATTTT.

The table lists this clonotype with a count of one. The V and J genes are TRBV9 and TRBJ2-7; D gene ambiguous. V was clipped by 0 bases and J by 3 bases, with 13 bases between them. This CDR3 is 15 amino acids long. Germline values: CDR1 SGDLS, CDR2 YYNGEE. The CDR3 sequence: CASSVGQTQHYEQYF. CDR3 DNA: TGTGCCAGCAGCGTAGGTCAGACCCAGCACTACGAGCAGTACTTC.

The chain recombines TRBV20-1 with TRBJ2-1; 10 bases map to TRBD2. The CDR3 runs to 17 residues. After removal of 0 bases from V and 5 bases from J, the junction contained 10 bases not matched to a gene. CDR1 and CDR2 from the germline V gene are DFQATT and SNEGSKA (reference sequence). CDR3 loop: CSARDPVRAGGNNEQFF. CDR3 in DNA: TGCAGTGCTAGAGATCCGGTGAGAGCGGGAGGGAACAATGAGCAGTTCTTC.

This clonotype came up many times. V gene TRBV3-1 combines with J gene TRBJ2-1, with 7 bases lining up with TRBD2. V was pared by 0 bases and J by 9 bases, with 2 bases of the junction left unmatched. CDR3 length: 13 amino acids. The germline CDR1 and CDR2 sequences are LGHDT and YNNKEL (reference sequence). CDR3 DNA sequence: TGTGCCAGCAGCCAAGATGGGGGGGGTGAGCAGTTCTTC. Protein sequence: CASSQDGGGEQFF.

The chain combines TRBV6-1 with TRBJ2-1; 9 nucleotides align to TRBD2. The CDR3 sequence is 16 residues long. Germline-derived CDR1 and CDR2 are MNHNS and SASEGT. The ends lost 6 bases at V and 0 bases at J; junction bases unmatched: 6. DNA of the CDR3: TGTGCCAGCAGCACAATTAGCGGGAGCTCCTACAATGAGCAGTTCTTC. Translating gives CASSTISGSSYNEQFF.

At least ten counts were recorded for this clonotype. The V gene is TRBV12-3 or TRBV12-4, the J gene TRBJ2-3; TRBD2 is a possible D gene (5 bases). Trimming left V 6 bases short and J 0 bases short, with 7 bases between. This CDR3 spans 13 amino acids. The CDR3 reads CASSWTSTDTQYF. The CDR3 DNA reads TGTGCCAGCAGCTGGACTAGCACAGATACGCAGTATTTT.

This chain connects TRBV7-2 to TRBJ1-2, with D unresolved. The CDR3 loop spans 12 amino acids. V dropped 2 bases and J dropped 8 bases, with 9 bases sitting between them. The germline V gene encodes CDR1 SGHTA and CDR2 FQGNSA. This CDR3 reads CASSLSRAGYTF. As DNA, the CDR3 is TGTGCCAGCAGCTTAAGTCGGGCAGGCTACACCTTC.

This clonotype came up a few times. The chain couples TRBV12-3 or TRBV12-4 to TRBJ2-3; D is undetermined. This CDR3 region has 14 residues. V gave up 5 bases and J gave up 2 bases, with 11 bases separating them. The CDR3 DNA reads as TGTGCCAGCAGTCCTCGGAACGCCACAGATACGCAGTATTTT. Amino acids: CASSPRNATDTQYF.

CDR3 sequence (DNA): TGTGCCAGCAGCTTACCCCCGGGACGGGGTAATGAAAAACTGTTTTTT. Protein product: CASSLPPGRGNEKLFF. This sequence joins TRBV7-8 and TRBJ1-4; D possibly corresponds to TRBD1 (5 bases). The germline V gene encodes CDR1 SGHVS and CDR2 FQNEAQ. The CDR3 covers 16 residues. The V end lost 2 bases, the J end lost 4 bases, and 14 bases lay between the germline ends.

As DNA, the CDR3 is TGTGCCAGCACCCTAGGGGTACTAGCGGGAGACGAGCAGTACTTC. Protein product: CASTLGVLAGDEQYF. V gene TRBV11-2 combines with J gene TRBJ2-7; 11 positions agree with TRBD2. This CDR3 has 15 residues. Germline values: CDR1 SGHAT, CDR2 FQNNGV. J lost 5 bases, V lost 7 bases, and 10 bases had no gene match.

This clonotype was observed a few times. V is TRBV20-1 and J is TRBJ1-4; perhaps TRBD1 as D (6 bases). Germline V gene sequence: CDR1 DFQATT, CDR2 SNEGSKA (reference sequence). The CDR3 is made up of 14 amino acids. V lost 7 bases and J lost 6, with 18 bases in between. The CDR3: CSVPRSPGDEKLFF. CDR3 bases: TGCAGTGTTCCCCGGAGCCCAGGGGATGAAAAACTGTTTTTT.

This rearrangement joins TRBV5-5 to TRBJ2-3, with 12 bases matching TRBD2. J gave up 2 bases and V 4 bases, and 8 bases lay outside the gene matches. Germline CDR1 and CDR2: SGHKS and YYEKEE (reference sequence). The CDR3 loop spans 17 amino acids. The CDR3 DNA is TGTGCCAGCAGCCCCGGGACTAGCGGGCTACACACAGATACGCAGTATTTT. As protein: CASSPGTSGLHTDTQYF.

The chain joins TRBV5-1 to TRBJ1-1; 7 bases agree with TRBD1. The V gene end was trimmed by 4 bases and the J gene end by 0 bases; junction bases not matched to a gene: 6. The CDR3 sequence is 15 residues long. Germline-derived CDR1 and CDR2 are SGHRS and YFSETQ. The CDR3 loop reads CASSQGQPMNTEAFF. As DNA, the CDR3 is TGCGCCAGCAGCCAGGGACAGCCTATGAACACTGAAGCTTTCTTT.

V gene TRBV21-1 combines with J gene TRBJ2-7; the table gives TRBD1 as D, unverified against the DNA. TRBV21-1 is a listed pseudogene. This CDR3 contains 15 residues. DNA for the CDR3: TGTGCCAGCAGCACGAAAGACAGGACTTTCTACGAGCAGTACTTC. Translated: CASSTKDRTFYEQYF.

This chain joins TRBV20-1 and TRBJ1-1, with TRBD1 as a possible D gene (6 bases). Germline CDR1 DFQATT, CDR2 SNEGSKA (reference sequence). V was trimmed by 1 base and J by 3 bases, leaving 12 bases between them. The length of the CDR3 is 14 residues. The CDR3 DNA reads as TGCAGTGCTAGAGTTCTTTCAGGGGACACTGAAGCTTTCTTT. Protein: CSARVLSGDTEAFF.

This clonotype has more than one count but fewer than ten. The CDR3 here is CASSGRQGSTYEQYF. The CDR3 DNA sequence: TGTGCCAGCAGCGGGCGACAGGGCAGCACCTACGAGCAGTACTTC. The rearrangement joins TRBV7-9 to TRBJ2-7; 7 bases are shared with TRBD1. The CDR3 loop spans 15 amino acids. Germline CDR1 reads SEHNR; CDR2 reads FQNEAQ (reference sequence). The V segment lost 5 bases and the J segment 2 bases; nucleotides outside the gene matches: 9.

The chain couples TRBV5-1 to TRBJ1-5; TRBD1 agrees at 9 bases. The germline gives CDR1 SGHRS, CDR2 YFSETQ. The CDR3 totals 15 residues. V shed 5 bases, J shed 5 bases, and the junction held 8 bases outside the gene matches. The CDR3 nucleotides read TGCGCCAGCAGTAAATCGGGACAGGGTGATCAGCCCCAGCATTTT. Translation: CASSKSGQGDQPQHF. Full variable domain (remainder filled in from reference TRBV5-1 and TRBJ1-5): KAGVTQTPRYLIKTRGQQVTLSCSPISGHRSVSWYQQTPGQGLQFLFEYFSETQRNKGNFPGRFSGRQFSNSRSEMNVSTLELGDSALYLCASSKSGQGDQPQHFGDGTRLSIL.

The gene calls are TRBV10-3 and TRBJ2-5; 13 nucleotides match TRBD2. Losses at the gene ends were 4 bases for V and 5 bases for J; bases not matched to a gene: 4. This CDR3 spans 15 amino acids. CDR1 and CDR2 (germline): ENHRY, SYGVKD. The CDR3 DNA reads as TGTGCCATCAGTGCACTAGCGGGGGGGCAGGAGACCCAGTACTTC. It encodes CAISALAGGQETQYF.

The V and J genes are TRBV20-1 and TRBJ2-5, with TRBD1 matching 10 bases. This CDR3 region has 13 residues. Trimming cost V 3 bases and J 4 bases; bases outside gene matches: 2. Germline values: CDR1 DFQATT, CDR2 SNEGSKA (reference sequence). CDR3 DNA: TGCAGTGCTAGGGGGACAGGGGCAGAGACCCAGTACTTC. This translates into CSARGTGAETQYF.

This clonotype was detected a few times. The chain has TRBV7-2 and TRBJ1-1, with no clear D. CDR1 is SGHTA, CDR2 FQGNSA, per germline. The CDR3 is made up of 14 amino acids. V was cut by 0 bases and J by 5 bases, with 10 bases left in between. CDR3 in DNA: TGTGCCAGCAGCTTAGCAAGGGCGTCGACTGAAGCTTTCTTT. Its translation is CASSLARASTEAFF.

The table lists this clonotype with a few counts. The chain carries TRBV6-1 and TRBJ2-3; 9 bases map to TRBD2. Germline-derived CDR1 and CDR2 are MNHNS and SASEGT. J lost 4 bases, V lost 5 bases, and 10 bases had no gene match. The CDR3 spans 16 residues. CDR3 protein: CASSQTFSGGADTQYF. The DNA of the CDR3 is TGTGCCAGCAGTCAGACATTTAGCGGGGGTGCAGATACGCAGTATTTT.

The chain has TRBV7-2 and TRBJ2-1; 10 positions agree with TRBD2. V trimming: 6 bases; J trimming: 9 bases; junction bases outside the gene matches: 14. Germline CDR1 and CDR2: SGHTA and FQGNSA. The CDR3 contains 16 residues. The CDR3 region has the DNA TGTGCCAGCAGACACTATGTCCAGCGGGGGGGCCCTGAGCAGTTCTTC. Amino acid sequence: CASRHYVQRGGPEQFF.

This clonotype was counted only a few times. The genes are TRBV7-2 and TRBJ2-4, with D possibly matching TRBD2 (5 bases). The V and J ends lost 4 bases and 0 bases respectively, with 10 bases between them. This CDR3 spans 15 amino acids. Germline V gives CDR1 SGHTA, CDR2 FQGNSA. The CDR3 DNA reads as TGTGCCAGCAGCTATAAAGCGGTAGCCAAAAACATTCAGTACTTC. Translated, it gives CASSYKAVAKNIQYF.